Shown below are 18 T cell receptor beta chains from a single sample sequenced in a study of tumor-infiltrating lymphocytes in primary liver carcinoma. TCR beta cDNA was prepared out of about 510 ng total RNA by means of a constant-region primer. Three rounds of nested multiplex PCR with slightly modified ARM-PCR produced TCR beta libraries. The first two PCR rounds used TRBV1-TRBV30 primers with a Cbeta primer, 10 cycles each. TCRdb re-derived calls from the multiplex PCR reads in MiXCR, one entry per CDR3 protein. The repertoire includes about 54,000 distinct CDR3 sequences, over 70% of them detected once, and around 23% sits in the top ten. Bulk tissue was left unsorted, and RNA and DNA were co-extracted from around 18-30 mg of it. The sequencing sample was made of liver tumor tissue from sampling region 2. This sample's subset: tumor region T2, inferior pole. The source is a man aged 40-49 years with primary liver carcinoma and hepatitis B virus infection.

Concerning this clonotype itself: One junction end does not reproduce the germline sequence, and a read error may be involved. The gene calls are TRBV11-2 and TRBJ2-7; no reliable D call. Looked up from germline, CDR1 is SGHAT and CDR2 is FQNNGV. The CDR3 has 15 residues. For the CDR3, the DNA is TGTACCAGCAGCCTCGGCGAGACTCTACCCTACGATCAGTACTTC. It is translated as CTSSLGETLPYDQYF. Complete variable domain (other parts from reference TRBV11-2 and TRBJ2-7): EAGVAQSPRYKIIEKRQSVAFWCNPISGHATLYWYQQILGQGPKLLIQFQNNGVVDDSQLPKDRFSAERLKGVDSTLKIQPAKLEDSAVYLCTSSLGETLPYDQYFGPGTRLTVT.

A note on this clonotype: A junction boundary mismatches the germline segment, possibly from a read error. The chain couples TRBV6-5 to TRBJ1-1, with D perhaps TRBD1 (6 bases). CDR3 length equals 15 residues. Germline CDR1 MNHEY, CDR2 SVGAGI. This chain's CDR3 is CANSYSIQRGDEAFF. CDR3 bases: TGTGCCAACAGTTACTCGATCCAGAGGGGGGATGAGGCTTTCTTT.

In its sample, this clonotype ranks as medium-sized. This chain uses TRBV6-5 with TRBJ2-1; D unclear. The CDR3 sequence is 15 residues long. The V gene lost 5 bases and the J gene lost 0 bases, with 11 bases spanning the gap. Germline loops: CDR1 MNHEY, CDR2 SVGAGI. The CDR3 loop is CASSPDSYSYNEQFF. CDR3 in DNA: TGTGCCAGCAGTCCTGACTCTTACTCCTACAATGAGCAGTTCTTC.

For this clonotype: One junction end does not reproduce the germline sequence, and a read error may be involved. The chain couples TRBV6-1 to TRBJ2-3; 8 bases are shared with TRBD2. Germline V gives CDR1 MNHNS, CDR2 SASEGT. The CDR3 length is 16 residues. Here the CDR3 DNA reads TGTGCCAGCAGAGAAGCTCCCAGCGGGAGCACAGATACACAGTATTTT. This codes for CASREAPSGSTDTQYF.

The gene calls are TRBV30 and TRBJ1-2; D remains unclear. The germline gives CDR1 GTSNPN, CDR2 SVGIG (reference sequence). V lost 1 base and J 5 bases, leaving 8 bases between the germline ends. This CDR3 region has 12 residues. In nucleotides, the CDR3 is TGTGCCTGGAGTGGCGGACGGTATGGCTACACCTTC. Its translation is CAWSGGRYGYTF.

With regard to this clonotype: At one boundary the junction diverges from the germline segment, which might be a read error. The CDR3 nucleotides read TGCAGCGTTGAATCCATCGTGAACTCCTATTGGTACAGTGAGCAGTTCTTC. It encodes CSVESIVNSYWYSEQFF. The gene calls are TRBV29-1 and TRBJ2-1; unclear D gene. Germline lookup yields CDR1 SQVTM and CDR2 ANQGSEA. There are 17 residues in the CDR3.

On this clonotype: A read error may produce the germline difference seen at one junction end. This sequence joins TRBV4-1 and TRBJ2-2; D is perhaps TRBD1 or TRBD2 (5 bases each). There are 13 residues in the CDR3. Germline loops: CDR1 MGHRA, CDR2 YSYEKL. CDR3 coding DNA: TGCGCCAGCAGCCAGAGTACGGACGGGGACCTGTTTTTT. Protein product: CASSQSTDGDLFF.

This clonotype has just one count. The junction differs from germline at one of its ends, possibly a read error. The DNA of the CDR3 is TGTGCCAGCAGTTTAGTAGGCAGCAATCAGCTCCAGCGTTTT. It is translated as CASSLVGSNQLQRF. The chain joins TRBV12-3 or TRBV12-4 to TRBJ1-5; D gene uncertain. The CDR3 is 14 amino acids.

Turning to this clonotype: The junction departs from germline at one end; a sequencing error may be responsible. V and J are TRBV11-2 and TRBJ2-7; 8 positions match TRBD1. The CDR3 covers 16 residues. The germline V gene has CDR1 SGHAT and CDR2 FQNNGV. The CDR3 protein is CASSPPRTGYIYKQYF. DNA for the CDR3: TGTGCTAGCAGCCCCCCCCGGACAGGGTACATCTACAAGCAGTACTTC.

Details on this clonotype: This may be a read error: a much more frequent sequence differs by one nucleotide. The conserved closing phenylalanine or tryptophan is absent in this CDR3, likely reflecting a read error. The chain uses TRBV28 and TRBJ2-5; D may be TRBD1 (5 bases). The CDR3 spans 20 residues. Trimming took off 6 bases at V and 4 bases at J, with 33 bases between the two ends. Germline CDR1 reads MDHEN; CDR2 reads SYDVKM. CDR3: CASSSQGPGPNHETRETQYL. The CDR3 nucleotides are TGTGCCAGCAGCTCCCAGGGTCCAGGGCCAAACCACGAAACAAGAGAGACCCAGTACCTC.

The rearrangement uses TRBV7-8 and TRBJ2-1, with TRBD2 matching 8 bases. CDR1 and CDR2 (germline): SGHVS, FQNEAQ. V was clipped by 8 bases and J by 4 bases; unmatched bases: 10. The CDR3 runs to 15 residues. This chain's CDR3 is CASRHLSGSYNEQFF. CDR3 DNA sequence: TGTGCCAGCCGGCATCTCAGCGGGAGTTACAATGAGCAGTTCTTC.

The sample holds many counts of this clonotype. V usage is TRBV11-1 and J usage is TRBJ2-4; 13 nucleotides agree with TRBD2. Germline V CDR1 and CDR2: SGHAT, FQDESV (reference sequence). The CDR3 has 17 amino acids. The V segment lost 7 bases and the J segment 2 bases; nucleotides outside the gene matches: 8. The CDR3 bases are TGTGCCAGCAACTTTCCCGGGACTAGCGGGACCAAAAACATTCAGTACTTC. Residues: CASNFPGTSGTKNIQYF.

On this clonotype itself: Since the CDR3 does not end with the conserved phenylalanine or tryptophan, this likely comes from a read error. The V call is TRBV11-2, the J call TRBJ2-1, with D hard to call. CDR1 is SGHAT and CDR2 is FQNNGV in the germline V gene. V gave up 2 bases and J gave up 8 bases, with 10 bases separating them. This CDR3 spans 13 amino acids. The DNA of the CDR3 is TGTGCCAGCAGCTTAAATAATGGCTATGAGCAGTTCTTA. Its protein is CASSLNNGYEQFL.

By sample share, this clonotype is medium-sized. The chain joins TRBV11-2 to TRBJ2-3; D is possibly TRBD2 (6 bases). The V gene's germline CDR1 is SGHAT and CDR2 FQNNGV. This CDR3 comprises 15 residues. Trimming pared 5 bases from V and 0 bases from J, leaving 12 bases between. CDR3 DNA sequence: TGTGCCAGCAGCCCATTAGCGGCTAGCACAGATACGCAGTATTTT. It encodes CASSPLAASTDTQYF.

As to this clonotype: One end of the junction fails to match germline, which may point to a read error. V and J are TRBV11-2 and TRBJ1-1, with D possibly matching TRBD1 (6 bases). The germline V gene has CDR1 SGHAT and CDR2 FQNNGV. This CDR3 has 15 amino acids. The chain's CDR3 is CASSAPGGANTESFF. As DNA, the CDR3 is TGTGCAAGCAGCGCACCCGGGGGGGCGAACACTGAATCTTTCTTT.

About this clonotype itself: A much larger clone lies a single base off, so this may be a read error. The V and J genes are TRBV28 and TRBJ2-7, with TRBD2 identical over 8 bases. Germline-derived CDR1 and CDR2 are MDHEN and SYDVKM. CDR3 size: 15 residues. V lost 6 bases, J lost 8 bases, and 15 bases stayed unmatched. The CDR3 sequence is CASSLTGGLLYQQYF. DNA of the CDR3: TGTGCCAGCAGCCTTACGGGGGGGCTGTTGTACCAGCAGTACTTC.

This clonotype appeared a single time. Compared with germline, one end of the junction differs, possibly owing to a read error. The J gene is TRBJ1-1, the V gene TRBV28; the match to TRBD1 covers 7 bases. The germline V gene has CDR1 MDHEN and CDR2 SYDVKM. CDR3 length equals 15 residues. The CDR3 spells CASGLGTVVKTEAFF. CDR3 DNA: TGTGCCAGCGGTTTAGGGACAGTGGTGAAGACTGAAGCTTTCTTT.

V and J are TRBV7-9 and TRBJ1-3; D is ambiguous. CDR3 length equals 15 residues. Germline CDR1 SEHNR, CDR2 FQNEAQ (reference sequence). V was clipped by 2 bases and J by 5 bases, with 13 bases between them. CDR3 coding DNA: TGTGCCAGCAGCTTAACGCAGGCAGACAGAAACACCATATATTTT. It codes for CASSLTQADRNTIYF.